The clone carrying this TCR beta chain has just a few counts. These data are taken from a study of neoadjuvant anti-PD-1 for oral cavity cancer. As for the study in general: Patients mostly received three to four biweekly nivolumab doses at 3 mg/kg before surgery.

Between the trimmed V and J ends, which lost 4 bases and 4 bases, there was a span of 10 bases. CDR1 is SEHNR and CDR2 is FQNEAQ in the germline V gene (reference sequence). The length of the CDR3 is 13 residues. Time point specified: after neoadjuvant nivolumab, at surgical resection. The assay was immunoSEQ multiplex PCR, and TCRdb's table has in-frame clones only and misses some. In the table there are roughly 13,000 clones, about three quarters of which are singletons. V usage is TRBV7-9 and J usage is TRBJ1-2, with a weak D call TRBD1 (6 bases). This specimen was PBMCs, taken after nivolumab (anti-PD-1) treatment. The receptor's source is a person aged 40 to 85 with oral cavity squamous cell carcinoma. The CDR3, as DNA: TGTGCCAGCAGCTCGCGGGACATCTATGGCTACACCTTC. Amino acids: CASSSRDIYGYTF.